These T cell receptor beta chains were read from a single sample in a study of OX40 agonist ivuxolimab in advanced cancers. Profiled with immunoSEQ multiplex PCR; TCRdb holds only in-frame clones, not every one. The data hold under 70,000 clones, with roughly 86% observed a single time. The sample consisted of CD4+ or CD8+ T cells sorted from blood, taken in a trial of the OX40 agonist ivuxolimab. These receptors originate from an adult with an advanced solid tumor such as melanoma, head and neck, liver or kidney cancer. Both conserved end residues are part of each CDR3. The order of the fields is V gene, clone size, J gene, D gene, CDR3 DNA, CDR3 protein. D genes are given only for firm matches. Size is stated for part of the rows, as once, few or many counts, or as a class when the clone is expanded.

v_call: TRBV9
clone_size: .
j_call: TRBJ2-1
d_call: TRBD2
cdr3_nt: TGTGCCAGCAGCGGACCTAGCGGCAACTCCTACAATGAGCAGTTCTTC
cdr3_aa: CASSGPSGNSYNEQFF

v_call: TRBV2
clone_size: .
j_call: TRBJ1-6
d_call: .
cdr3_nt: TGTGCCAGCAAAACAGACTATAATTCACCCCTCCACTTT
cdr3_aa: CASKTDYNSPLHF

v_call: TRBV28
clone_size: few
j_call: TRBJ1-5
d_call: .
cdr3_nt: TGTGCCAGCAGTTTCGGGAAAGGGTATAGCAATCAGCCCCAGCATTTT
cdr3_aa: CASSFGKGYSNQPQHF

v_call: TRBV18
clone_size: .
j_call: TRBJ1-1
d_call: .
cdr3_nt: TGTGCCAGCTCAACTTCGACAGAGGCGAACACTGAAGCTTTCTTT
cdr3_aa: CASSTSTEANTEAFF

v_call: TRBV7-9
clone_size: .
j_call: TRBJ2-7
d_call: TRBD2
cdr3_nt: TGTGCCAGCAGCCCGGGACTAGCGGCCTCCTACGAGCAGTACTTC
cdr3_aa: CASSPGLAASYEQYF

v_call: TRBV7-2
clone_size: .
j_call: TRBJ2-7
d_call: .
cdr3_nt: TGTGCCAGCAGCTTAGACGCCGGAAACTACGAGCAGTACTTC
cdr3_aa: CASSLDAGNYEQYF

v_call: TRBV20-1
clone_size: .
j_call: TRBJ2-7
d_call: .
cdr3_nt: TGCAGTGCTGGCGACTACGAGCAGTACTTC
cdr3_aa: CSAGDYEQYF

v_call: TRBV7-9
clone_size: once
j_call: TRBJ1-2
d_call: TRBD1
cdr3_nt: TGTGCCAGCAGCTTAGCTGGACAGGGGGGATATGGCTACACCTTC
cdr3_aa: CASSLAGQGGYGYTF

v_call: TRBV4-2
clone_size: .
j_call: TRBJ2-7
d_call: .
cdr3_nt: TGTGCCAGCAGCCTCCACAGGGACCAGGGATACGAGCAGTACTTC
cdr3_aa: CASSLHRDQGYEQYF

v_call: TRBV7-2
clone_size: medium-sized
j_call: TRBJ2-7
d_call: .
cdr3_nt: TGTGCCAGCAGCTTATACTACGAGCAGTACTTC
cdr3_aa: CASSLYYEQYF

v_call: TRBV14
clone_size: .
j_call: TRBJ1-5
d_call: .
cdr3_nt: TGTGCCAGCAGCCATGATTCCAATCAGCCCCAGCATTTT
cdr3_aa: CASSHDSNQPQHF

v_call: TRBV9
clone_size: .
j_call: TRBJ1-6
d_call: TRBD1
cdr3_nt: TGTGCCAGCAGCGTAGGAGACAGGGACAATTCACCCCTCCACTTT
cdr3_aa: CASSVGDRDNSPLHF

v_call: TRBV15
clone_size: once
j_call: TRBJ2-2
d_call: .
cdr3_nt: TGTGCCACCAGCAGAGGGGGTGGATCGAACACCGGGGAGCTGTTTTTT
cdr3_aa: CATSRGGGSNTGELFF

v_call: TRBV7-2
clone_size: .
j_call: TRBJ2-5
d_call: .
cdr3_nt: TGTGCCAGCAGCTTATGGGGGAGCCAAGAGACCCAGTACTTC
cdr3_aa: CASSLWGSQETQYF

v_call: TRBV5-1
clone_size: .
j_call: TRBJ2-5
d_call: .
cdr3_nt: TGCGCCAGCAGCTTAGGGCATCTACAAGAGACCCAGTACTTC
cdr3_aa: CASSLGHLQETQYF

v_call: TRBV27
clone_size: .
j_call: TRBJ2-7
d_call: .
cdr3_nt: TGTGCCAGCACCGAATCTGGGGTCACGGGAATTTTTGAGCAGTACTTC
cdr3_aa: CASTESGVTGIFEQYF

v_call: TRBV9
clone_size: .
j_call: TRBJ1-4
d_call: .
cdr3_nt: TGTGCCAGCAGCCCTGGGGGAGGCATTAATGAAAAACTGTTTTTT
cdr3_aa: CASSPGGGINEKLFF

v_call: TRBV7-2
clone_size: .
j_call: TRBJ1-3
d_call: .
cdr3_nt: TGTGCCAGCAGCTGGGCCAGAGCCGAGAACACCATATATTTT
cdr3_aa: CASSWARAENTIYF

v_call: TRBV27
clone_size: .
j_call: TRBJ1-1
d_call: .
cdr3_nt: TGTGCCAGCAGTAATAGGGTCTCGAACACTGAAGCTTTCTTT
cdr3_aa: CASSNRVSNTEAFF

v_call: TRBV28
clone_size: .
j_call: TRBJ2-7
d_call: TRBD1
cdr3_nt: TGTGCCAGCACTGAGACAGGGAACTCCTACGAGCAGTACTTC
cdr3_aa: CASTETGNSYEQYF

v_call: TRBV28
clone_size: .
j_call: TRBJ1-4
d_call: .
cdr3_nt: TGTGCCACTAACGAGAGGGGGGTTGTTCTTTCTGTAGGGGTCGCACCAACTAATGAAAAACTGTTTTTT
cdr3_aa: CATNERGVVLSVGVAPTNEKLFF

v_call: TRBV4-3
clone_size: .
j_call: TRBJ2-7
d_call: TRBD2
cdr3_nt: TGCGCCAGCAGCCAAATAAAGCGGACTAGCGGGGAACTTCTCTACGAGCAGTACTTC
cdr3_aa: CASSQIKRTSGELLYEQYF

v_call: TRBV19
clone_size: .
j_call: TRBJ2-3
d_call: TRBD1
cdr3_nt: TGTGCCAGTAGTACACCTGGACAGGGAGGAGATACGCAGTATTTT
cdr3_aa: CASSTPGQGGDTQYF

v_call: TRBV5-4
clone_size: few
j_call: TRBJ2-1
d_call: .
cdr3_nt: TGTGCCAGCAGCACGGGCTCAAGGAGGCAGTTCTTC
cdr3_aa: CASSTGSRRQFF

v_call: TRBV6-6
clone_size: .
j_call: TRBJ1-1
d_call: .
cdr3_nt: TGTGCCAGCACCCCCCAAGGGCAGGGTGGGAACACTGAAGCTTTCTTT
cdr3_aa: CASTPQGQGGNTEAFF

v_call: TRBV6-5
clone_size: .
j_call: TRBJ2-3
d_call: .
cdr3_nt: TGTGCCAGCAGGGACGGTAGCACAGATACGCAGTATTTT
cdr3_aa: CASRDGSTDTQYF

v_call: TRBV27
clone_size: .
j_call: TRBJ2-1
d_call: .
cdr3_nt: TGTGCCAGCAGTTTCGGGACTTATGAGCAGTTCTTC
cdr3_aa: CASSFGTYEQFF

v_call: TRBV7-9
clone_size: .
j_call: TRBJ2-1
d_call: TRBD2
cdr3_nt: TGTGCCAGCAGCTCCTTGGGGACTAGCGAAAGCTCCTACAATGAGCAGTTCTTC
cdr3_aa: CASSSLGTSESSYNEQFF

v_call: TRBV28
clone_size: .
j_call: TRBJ2-7
d_call: .
cdr3_nt: TGTGCCAGTAGACAGGCTAGCTCCTACGAGCAGTACTTC
cdr3_aa: CASRQASSYEQYF

v_call: TRBV7-8
clone_size: .
j_call: TRBJ2-5
d_call: TRBD2
cdr3_nt: TGTGCCAGCAGCTTAAGACTAGCGGGAGTAGAGACCCAGTACTTC
cdr3_aa: CASSLRLAGVETQYF

v_call: TRBV9
clone_size: .
j_call: TRBJ2-5
d_call: .
cdr3_nt: TGTGCCAGCAGCTTGACGGGGGCGCATCAAGAGACCCAGTACTTC
cdr3_aa: CASSLTGAHQETQYF

v_call: TRBV9
clone_size: .
j_call: TRBJ2-7
d_call: .
cdr3_nt: TGTGCCAGCAGCGTGGGGGGAAGGGATTCCTACGAGCAGTACTTC
cdr3_aa: CASSVGGRDSYEQYF

v_call: TRBV4-3
clone_size: once
j_call: TRBJ2-2
d_call: TRBD2
cdr3_nt: TGCGCCAGCAGCCAAGATGGGGGCGGGAGGGGCACCGGGGAGCTGTTTTTT
cdr3_aa: CASSQDGGGRGTGELFF

v_call: TRBV19
clone_size: few
j_call: TRBJ2-5
d_call: .
cdr3_nt: TGTGCCAGTAGTGCTTCACTCGGGAGAGAGACCCAGTACTTC
cdr3_aa: CASSASLGRETQYF

v_call: TRBV19
clone_size: .
j_call: TRBJ2-7
d_call: TRBD1
cdr3_nt: TGTGCCAGCCACCCGACAGGGAGCTACGAGCAGTACTTC
cdr3_aa: CASHPTGSYEQYF

v_call: TRBV28
clone_size: .
j_call: TRBJ1-5
d_call: .
cdr3_nt: TGTGCCACAAAGGAGGGGGACTACTTTGGCAATCAGCCCCAGCATTTT
cdr3_aa: CATKEGDYFGNQPQHF

v_call: TRBV27
clone_size: .
j_call: TRBJ1-1
d_call: .
cdr3_nt: TGTGCCAGTAGTTACGACGGCCAACTTAGTGAAGCTTTCTTT
cdr3_aa: CASSYDGQLSEAFF

v_call: TRBV5-1
clone_size: .
j_call: TRBJ2-2
d_call: .
cdr3_nt: TGCGCCAGCAGGGTTTCCACCGGGGAGCTGTTTTTT
cdr3_aa: CASRVSTGELFF

v_call: TRBV2
clone_size: .
j_call: TRBJ2-5
d_call: .
cdr3_nt: TGTGCCAGCAGGCTGGTACAAGAGACCCAGTACTTC
cdr3_aa: CASRLVQETQYF

v_call: TRBV10-3
clone_size: .
j_call: TRBJ2-2
d_call: TRBD2
cdr3_nt: TGTGCCATCAGTGAAAGCGGGGTGGGATCAGGTAACACCGGGGAGCTGTTTTTT
cdr3_aa: CAISESGVGSGNTGELFF

v_call: TRBV10-3
clone_size: .
j_call: TRBJ2-1
d_call: TRBD2
cdr3_nt: TGTGCCATCAGTGAGTCCGGGACTAGCGGGATAAATGAGCAGTTCTTC
cdr3_aa: CAISESGTSGINEQFF

v_call: TRBV6-1
clone_size: .
j_call: TRBJ1-5
d_call: .
cdr3_nt: TGTGCCAGCAGTGATAGCTGGGGGGCGGATCAGCCCCAGCATTTT
cdr3_aa: CASSDSWGADQPQHF

v_call: TRBV5-6
clone_size: .
j_call: TRBJ2-5
d_call: TRBD2
cdr3_nt: TGTGCCAGCAGCTTCGCGCTAGCGGGACAAGAGACCCAGTACTTC
cdr3_aa: CASSFALAGQETQYF

v_call: TRBV7-2
clone_size: .
j_call: TRBJ1-2
d_call: .
cdr3_nt: TGTGCCAGCAGCTCATCGCAGGAGAACTATGGCTACACCTTC
cdr3_aa: CASSSSQENYGYTF

v_call: TRBV11-2
clone_size: few
j_call: TRBJ1-1
d_call: TRBD1
cdr3_nt: TGTGCCAGCAGCCCACGACAGGGGAGTATTACTGAAGCTTTCTTT
cdr3_aa: CASSPRQGSITEAFF

v_call: TRBV5-1
clone_size: .
j_call: TRBJ2-3
d_call: .
cdr3_nt: TGCGCCAGCAGCCGTAGCACAGATACGCAGTATTTT
cdr3_aa: CASSRSTDTQYF

v_call: TRBV28
clone_size: .
j_call: TRBJ1-2
d_call: TRBD1
cdr3_nt: TGTGCCAGCAGTTTACACGGGACAGCAGTGAACTATGGCTACACCTTC
cdr3_aa: CASSLHGTAVNYGYTF

v_call: TRBV6-5
clone_size: .
j_call: TRBJ1-2
d_call: .
cdr3_nt: TGTGCCAGCAGTTCGGGGGGCTATGGCTACACCTTC
cdr3_aa: CASSSGGYGYTF

v_call: TRBV4-2
clone_size: .
j_call: TRBJ2-3
d_call: .
cdr3_nt: TGTGCCAGCAGCCAGCGAGGGCCGGGCGATACGCAGTATTTT
cdr3_aa: CASSQRGPGDTQYF

v_call: TRBV6-1
clone_size: .
j_call: TRBJ1-1
d_call: TRBD1
cdr3_nt: TGTGCCAGCAGGGAAACGACAGGGGGGAGCACTGAAGCTTTCTTT
cdr3_aa: CASRETTGGSTEAFF

v_call: TRBV7-2
clone_size: .
j_call: TRBJ2-3
d_call: .
cdr3_nt: TGTGCCAGCAGCTTGGGCGTTAGCACAGATACGCAGTATTTT
cdr3_aa: CASSLGVSTDTQYF

v_call: TRBV19
clone_size: .
j_call: TRBJ2-2
d_call: TRBD2
cdr3_nt: TGTGCCAGTAGTATGCCTGGCGGGGGAATCACCGGGGAGCTGTTTTTT
cdr3_aa: CASSMPGGGITGELFF

v_call: TRBV5-1
clone_size: .
j_call: TRBJ2-7
d_call: TRBD2
cdr3_nt: TGCGCCAGCAGCTCTCCAACGGGAGGCGAGCAGTACTTC
cdr3_aa: CASSSPTGGEQYF

v_call: TRBV7-2
clone_size: .
j_call: TRBJ2-5
d_call: TRBD2
cdr3_nt: TGTGCCAGCAGCTCTGCGGCGGGAGGGAGGTGGGAGACCCAGTACTTC
cdr3_aa: CASSSAAGGRWETQYF

v_call: TRBV4-3
clone_size: .
j_call: TRBJ2-3
d_call: .
cdr3_nt: TGCGCCAGCAGCCATGGAGGGGCCCGCACAGATACGCAGTATTTT
cdr3_aa: CASSHGGARTDTQYF